This TCR beta chain was recorded in a study of blood T cell repertoires in COVID-19. Assay used: immunoSEQ multiplex PCR; TCRdb lists only in-frame clones, some missing. The sample contains fewer than 40,000 clones, nearly 90% of which appear only once. The sequence came from a man in his sixties with active COVID-19. The sequencing input was peripheral blood.

The CDR3, as DNA: TGTGCCTGGATCTCGACAGGTCTCCCCACAGATACGCAGTATTTT. Translated: CAWISTGLPTDTQYF. This chain uses TRBV30 with TRBJ2-3, with D possibly being TRBD1 (6 bases). Trimming removed 4 bases at V and 2 bases at J, with 16 bases between. Germline values: CDR1 GTSNPN, CDR2 SVGIG (reference sequence). The CDR3 sequence is 15 residues long. Using reference TRBV30 and TRBJ2-3 for the parts outside the CDR3, the full variable domain is SQTIHQWPATLVQPVGSPLSLECTVEGTSNPNLYWYRQAAGRGLQLLFYSVGIGQISSEVPQNLSASRPQDRQFILSSKKLLLSDSGFYLCAWISTGLPTDTQYFGPGTRLTVL.